This entry lists 32 T cell receptor beta chains sequenced from one sample in a study of T cell changes during pregnancy in multiple sclerosis. Only in-frame clones appear in the TCRdb table, and some are missing; sequencing was by immunoSEQ multiplex PCR. The sample has roughly 80,000 clones, 85% to 95% seen once; the top ten hold more than 1%. Specimen: peripheral blood, collected in the first trimester of pregnancy. These receptors were collected from a female donor with multiple sclerosis, enrolled in a pregnancy study.

DNA for the CDR3: TGTGCCAGTAGTATGTACGGGACAGGGAGAACTGAAGCTTTCTTT. It specifies CASSMYGTGRTEAFF. The rearrangement links TRBV19 to TRBJ1-1; 9 bases match TRBD1. The V and J ends lost 3 bases and 5 bases, in that order; junction bases with no gene match: 7. Germline lookup yields CDR1 LNHDA and CDR2 SQIVND (reference sequence). The CDR3 is 15 residues long.

This chain uses TRBV2 with TRBJ1-5, with 11 nucleotides matching TRBD1. There are 16 residues in the CDR3. Looked up from germline, CDR1 is SNHLY and CDR2 is FYNNEI. The V segment lost 11 bases and the J segment 0 bases; nucleotides outside the gene matches: 9. The CDR3 DNA follows: TGTGCCGCTTCCCGGGACAGGGGGTATAGCAATCAGCCCCAGCATTTT. It translates to CAASRDRGYSNQPQHF.

This chain links TRBV5-4 with TRBJ2-3; TRBD2 is a possible D gene (7 bases). The length of the CDR3 is 15 residues. Trimming cost V 3 bases and J 1 base, with 12 bases left between them. Germline CDR1 is SGHNT and CDR2 is YYREEE (reference sequence). CDR3 residues: CASSSQGGGTDTQYF. CDR3 coding DNA: TGTGCCAGCAGCTCTCAAGGGGGGGGCACAGATACGCAGTATTTT.

The chain uses TRBV6-1 and TRBJ1-2; D perhaps matches TRBD1 (5 bases). The CDR3 has 12 amino acids. Trimming shortened V by 6 bases and J by 5 bases, and 10 bases separated the two germline ends. In germline, CDR1 is MNHNS, CDR2 SASEGT. CDR3 bases: TGTGCCAGCAGCCCACAGGATTATGGCTACACCTTC. Its protein product is CASSPQDYGYTF.

V and J are TRBV9 and TRBJ2-7; TRBD2 matches 9 bases. This CDR3 is built from 15 residues. J lost 3 bases, V lost 0 bases, and 4 bases had no gene match. The germline gives CDR1 SGDLS, CDR2 YYNGEE. CDR3 nucleotide sequence: TGTGCCAGCAGCGTAGGTGGCGGGGGGGACTACGAGCAGTACTTC. Translating gives CASSVGGGGDYEQYF.

The CDR3 loop is CASSLLNSGRAGPYEQYF. CDR3 sequence (DNA): TGCGCCAGCAGCTTGCTTAATAGCGGGAGGGCCGGCCCCTACGAGCAGTACTTC. The rearrangement uses TRBV5-1 and TRBJ2-7, with 11 bases aligning to TRBD2. Trimming took 1 base from V and 2 from J; bases not matched to a gene: 11. Germline CDR1 and CDR2: SGHRS and YFSETQ. CDR3 length: 18 residues.

Only one count was recorded for this clone. In DNA, the CDR3 is TGTGCCAGCAGTTCGTACAGGGGTAAGAACATTCAGTACTTC. It translates to CASSSYRGKNIQYF. The chain links TRBV27 to TRBJ2-4; 7 bases are a match to TRBD1. After removal of 4 bases from V and 7 bases from J, the junction contained 7 bases not matched to a gene. Germline CDR1 MNHEY, CDR2 SMNVEV (reference sequence). This CDR3 is built from 14 residues.

The chain links TRBV19 to TRBJ2-7; TRBD1 aligns across 9 bases. V dropped 3 bases and J dropped 2; count of bases not matched to a gene: 5. Germline V lookup: CDR1 LNHDA, CDR2 SQIVND (reference sequence). This CDR3 has 15 amino acids. The chain's CDR3 is CASSIPGQGAYEQYF. The CDR3 nucleotides read TGTGCCAGTAGTATTCCGGGACAGGGAGCCTACGAGCAGTACTTC.

J is TRBJ2-7 and V is TRBV15, with 12 bases that match TRBD2. Looked up from germline, CDR1 is LNHNV and CDR2 is YYDKDF (reference sequence). CDR3 length: 16 amino acids. The V and J ends lost 1 base and 5 bases, in that order; junction bases with no gene match: 6. CDR3: CATSRGTSGGRNEQYF. CDR3 coding DNA: TGTGCCACCAGCAGAGGAACTAGCGGGGGGCGGAACGAGCAGTACTTC.

The rearrangement uses TRBV14 and TRBJ2-7; possible D gene TRBD1, 6 bases. This CDR3 spans 15 amino acids. Per the germline V gene, CDR1 is SGHDN and CDR2 is FVKESK. Trimming stripped 4 bases from V and 2 bases from J, with 15 bases between. The CDR3 bases are TGTGCCAGCAGCCGTTACAGGGTACCTCCCTACGAGCAGTACTTC. It yields the protein CASSRYRVPPYEQYF.

The chain is built from TRBV25-1 and TRBJ2-7; TRBD1 agrees at 10 bases. Germline trimming cut 4 bases from V and 6 bases from J; bases unmatched to any gene: 9. This CDR3 spans 15 amino acids. Germline V gene data show CDR1 as MGHDK and CDR2 as SYGVNS. In DNA, the CDR3 is TGTGCCAGCAGTGTAGGACAGGGGGGAGTCGGCGAGCAGTACTTC. It specifies CASSVGQGGVGEQYF.

The chain links TRBV29-1 to TRBJ2-1, with TRBD2 as a possible D gene (5 bases). This CDR3 contains 12 residues. Trimming cost V 6 bases and J 7 bases, with 13 bases left between them. Germline-derived CDR1 and CDR2 are SQVTM and ANQGSEA. CDR3 DNA: TGCAGCGTGCCGGACTGGCGAAATGAGCAGTTCTTC. Translation gives CSVPDWRNEQFF.

The rearrangement links TRBV28 to TRBJ2-3; perhaps TRBD2 as D (5 bases). This CDR3 is built from 14 residues. Germline loops: CDR1 MDHEN, CDR2 SYDVKM. V lost 5 bases and J 5 bases, leaving 14 bases between the germline ends. CDR3 DNA sequence: TGTGCCAGCAGTCCCCCGGGAAGGGTAGATACGCAGTATTTT. Translating it yields CASSPPGRVDTQYF. Together with reference TRBV28 and TRBJ2-3, the CDR3 gives the full variable domain: DVKVTQSSRYLVKRTGEKVFLECVQDMDHENMFWYRQDPGLGLRLIYFSYDVKMKEKGDIPEGYSVSREKKERFSLILESASTNQTSMYLCASSPPGRVDTQYFGPGTRLTVL.

The chain is built from TRBV10-3 and TRBJ1-1; perhaps TRBD1 as D (5 bases). Trimming pared 5 bases from V and 1 base from J, leaving 8 bases between. Germline CDR1 and CDR2: ENHRY and SYGVKD. The CDR3 sequence is 13 residues long. CDR3 loop: CAISSDKNTEAFF. The CDR3 DNA is TGTGCCATCAGTTCGGACAAGAACACTGAAGCTTTCTTT.

The chain has TRBV5-4 and TRBJ2-3; D is unclear. The CDR3 has 13 residues. CDR1 is SGHNT and CDR2 is YYREEE in the germline V gene (reference sequence). V was cut by 2 bases and J by 0 bases, with 4 bases left in between. The CDR3 loop is CASSFYSTDTQYF. The CDR3 DNA is TGTGCCAGCAGCTTTTATAGCACAGATACGCAGTATTTT. Full variable domain (missing parts from reference TRBV5-4 and TRBJ2-3): ETGVTQSPTHLIKTRGQQVTLRCSSQSGHNTVSWYQQALGQGPQFIFQYYREEENGRGNFPPRFSGLQFPNYSSELNVNALELDDSALYLCASSFYSTDTQYFGPGTRLTVL.

A single count supports this clone. The chain is built from TRBV28 and TRBJ2-7; 9 bases align to TRBD1. Per the germline V gene, CDR1 is MDHEN and CDR2 is SYDVKM. V lost 6 bases to trimming and J lost 3 bases; unmatched junction nucleotides: 0. The CDR3 has 12 residues. The CDR3 DNA sequence: TGTGCCAGCAGGACAGGGGGCTACGAGCAGTACTTC. Amino acid sequence: CASRTGGYEQYF.

This clone was detected only once. The chain links TRBV7-6 to TRBJ2-3; D not resolved. Trimming removed 0 bases at V and 7 bases at J, with 8 bases between. CDR3 length: 13 amino acids. Per germline, CDR1 SGHVS and CDR2 FNYEAQ. The CDR3 loop is CASSLAKPNTQYF. The DNA for the CDR3 is TGTGCCAGCAGCTTAGCCAAACCTAATACGCAGTATTTT.

The count of this clone is one. J is TRBJ2-5 and V is TRBV7-8; 8 bases are a match to TRBD2. Germline CDR1 reads SGHVS; CDR2 reads FQNEAQ. The CDR3 contains 15 residues. J lost 3 bases, V lost 5 bases, and 8 bases had no gene match. This CDR3 reads CASSGRLANKETQYF. DNA for the CDR3: TGTGCCAGCAGCGGAAGACTAGCGAACAAAGAGACCCAGTACTTC.

The rearrangement joins TRBV10-3 to TRBJ1-5; D unresolved. Trimming shortened V by 0 bases and J by 6 bases, and 21 bases separated the two germline ends. The CDR3 contains 18 residues. Germline CDR1 is ENHRY and CDR2 is SYGVKD. The CDR3 DNA is TGTGCCATCAGTGAGTCGTTAGGCTCCCGGCGGGATGGTCAGCCCCAGCATTTT. Translated: CAISESLGSRRDGQPQHF.

The chain recombines TRBV11-2 with TRBJ2-5; 8 nucleotides align to TRBD2. From germline, CDR1 is SGHAT and CDR2 FQNNGV. This CDR3 comprises 13 residues. The V and J ends lost 7 bases and 5 bases, in that order; junction bases with no gene match: 6. The CDR3 loop reads CASKFGGRETQYF. CDR3 coding DNA: TGTGCCAGCAAATTTGGCGGGAGGGAGACCCAGTACTTC.

This chain uses TRBV2 with TRBJ1-5; D might be TRBD1 (5 bases). V was shortened by 4 bases and J by 1 base, with 8 bases between the two germline ends. Germline assignment: CDR1 SNHLY and CDR2 FYNNEI. The CDR3 runs to 14 residues. Here the CDR3 reads CASSGGVSNQPQHF. The CDR3 DNA reads as TGTGCCAGCAGTGGGGGGGTGAGCAATCAGCCCCAGCATTTT.

The V gene is TRBV2, the J gene TRBJ2-5, with D possibly being TRBD2 (5 bases). V lost 8 bases to trimming and J lost 4 bases, with 17 bases between them. Germline V CDR1 and CDR2: SNHLY, FYNNEI. This CDR3 is built from 14 residues. CDR3 in DNA: TGTGCCAGCCTAGCTGGGTGGCAACGAGAGACCCAGTACTTC. Encoded protein: CASLAGWQRETQYF.

Of note for this clone: The junction shows a germline mismatch at one end, possibly a read error. V usage is TRBV18 and J usage is TRBJ2-2; a possible D gene is TRBD2 (5 bases). The CDR3 is 15 amino acids. Germline CDR1 and CDR2: KGHSH and LQKENI. This CDR3 is CASSQVRGNAGELFF. CDR3 bases: TGTGCCAGCTCACAGGTCAGAGGGAACGCCGGGGAGCTGTTTTTT.

This sequence joins TRBV18 and TRBJ1-2; TRBD1 agrees at 7 bases. Looked up from germline, CDR1 is KGHSH and CDR2 is LQKENI. This CDR3 spans 16 amino acids. Trimming at V came to 6 bases and at J to 3 bases, leaving 13 bases not matched to a gene. This CDR3 is CASSQRQGESYYGYTF. The CDR3 nucleotides are TGTGCCAGCTCTCAACGACAGGGCGAATCTTACTATGGCTACACCTTC.

The V gene is TRBV5-4, the J gene TRBJ2-7, with TRBD2 matching over 11 bases. CDR1 is SGHNT, CDR2 YYREEE, per germline (reference sequence). V gave up 0 bases and J gave up 2 bases; unmatched junction bases: 4. This CDR3 comprises 16 residues. Written as DNA, the CDR3 is TGTGCCAGCAGCTTGGGGCTAGCGGGAGGAACCTACGAGCAGTACTTC. Protein sequence: CASSLGLAGGTYEQYF.

The V call is TRBV7-3, the J call TRBJ2-5, with 11 nucleotides matching TRBD1. Per the germline V gene, CDR1 is SGHTA and CDR2 is FQGTGA. The ends lost 5 bases at V and 1 base at J; junction bases unmatched: 6. The CDR3 length is 16 residues. The CDR3 DNA sequence: TGTGCCAGCAGCCGCTCGGACAGGGGGCCCCAAGAGACCCAGTACTTC. It encodes CASSRSDRGPQETQYF.

This chain joins TRBV18 and TRBJ2-1, with 10 bases matching TRBD2. The ends lost 2 bases at V and 4 bases at J; junction bases unmatched: 8. The CDR3 is made up of 17 amino acids. Per the germline V gene, CDR1 is KGHSH and CDR2 is LQKENI. The CDR3 is CASSPLPSGRVYNEQFF. The DNA of the CDR3 is TGTGCCAGCTCACCATTGCCGAGCGGGAGGGTATACAATGAGCAGTTCTTC. The variable domain in full, with the rest retrieved from reference TRBV18 and TRBJ2-1, is NAGVMQNPRHLVRRRGQEARLRCSPMKGHSHVYWYRQLPEEGLKFMVYLQKENIIDESGMPKERFSAEFPKEGPSILRIQQVVRGDSAAYFCASSPLPSGRVYNEQFFGPGTRLTVL.

The chain recombines TRBV5-1 with TRBJ2-7; 8 bases map to TRBD1. J was trimmed by 0 bases and V by 3 bases; bases with no gene match: 8. The CDR3 runs to 16 residues. Looked up from germline, CDR1 is SGHRS and CDR2 is YFSETQ. The CDR3 protein is CASSSGQGRSSYEQYF. In DNA form, the CDR3 reads TGCGCCAGCAGCTCCGGACAGGGTCGCAGCTCCTACGAGCAGTACTTC.

The chain recombines TRBV6-6 with TRBJ2-2, with 11 bases fitting TRBD2. From germline, CDR1 is MNHNY and CDR2 SVGAGI (reference sequence). Trimming at V came to 6 bases and at J to 6 bases, leaving 9 bases not matched to a gene. This CDR3 has 16 residues. The CDR3 sequence: CASRSTSGVAAGELFF. The CDR3 DNA reads TGTGCCAGCAGGTCGACTAGCGGGGTGGCTGCCGGGGAGCTGTTTTTT.

The chain joins TRBV12-5 to TRBJ1-4; 12 bases line up with TRBD1. In germline, CDR1 is LGHNT, CDR2 FRNRAP. The CDR3 spans 18 residues. V lost 5 bases, J lost 1 base, and 8 bases stayed unmatched. The CDR3 protein is CASGIGTGGLKTNEKLFF. DNA of the CDR3: TGTGCTAGTGGTATTGGGACAGGGGGCTTAAAAACTAATGAAAAACTGTTTTTT.

The chain joins TRBV19 to TRBJ1-6; 7 nucleotides line up with TRBD1. The CDR3 has 16 amino acids. The germline V gene has CDR1 LNHDA and CDR2 SQIVND (reference sequence). The V segment lost 2 bases and the J segment 10 bases; nucleotides outside the gene matches: 11. In DNA, the CDR3 is TGTGCCAGTAGTATAAGGACAGGAGCGATGGACTCACCCCTCCACTTT. Translation gives CASSIRTGAMDSPLHF.

V and J are TRBV7-6 and TRBJ2-2; tentative D call: TRBD2 (6 bases). This CDR3 is built from 15 residues. Germline V CDR1 and CDR2: SGHVS, FNYEAQ. Trimming shortened V by 4 bases and J by 0 bases, and 9 bases separated the two germline ends. In DNA, the CDR3 is TGTGCCAGCAGCTCAGCGGGCCCGAACACCGGGGAGCTGTTTTTT. It codes for CASSSAGPNTGELFF.